This TCR beta chain was sequenced for a study of beta chain features in type 1 diabetes. Study results and limitations: PCR, the amplification step, might favor shorter templates, equally in patients and controls. Any role of HLA type in TCRB rearrangement remained unresolved here. Within each of all four CD4+ subsets, Type 1 diabetes patients had TCRB CDR3s that were moderately but significantly shorter.

Germline V gene sequence: CDR1 MNHEY, CDR2 SMNVEV (reference sequence). The CDR3 extends over 17 amino acids. Trimming cost V 4 bases and J 2 bases; bases outside gene matches: 12. Concerning this clone: Its antigen is undetermined.

A single heparinised draw of roughly 0.11 L on average was taken per donor. What was sequenced were expressed TCRB transcripts, since all of the isolated RNA had been reverse transcribed. Here immunoSEQ multiplex PCR was the method, and the copy in TCRdb shows in-frame clones only, minus some. The sample has 500,000 to 850,000 clones; around an eighth are singletons. The sequence was collected from a man between 18 and 35 years old with type 1 diabetes. Material for sequencing was naive CD4+ T cells from blood. The chain links TRBV27 to TRBJ2-7, with 9 bases matching TRBD1. The CDR3 loop is CASSSSPRQGGTYEQYF. CDR3 coding DNA: TGTGCCAGCAGTTCCTCCCCCAGACAGGGGGGTACCTACGAGCAGTACTTC.